The table lists the clone carrying this T cell receptor beta chain with a few counts. What it recognizes is unknown. The investigators reverse transcribed all of the isolated RNA, so they sequenced expressed TCRB transcripts. Average reads for naive, central memory and regulatory T cell samples were about 3.57 million. Using immunoSEQ multiplex PCR, the repertoire was profiled, and TCRdb retains in-frame clones only, with some absent. Among 900,000 or so clones listed, 17% were seen once. These data are taken from a study of beta chain features in type 1 diabetes. Study-wide points: Naive, central memory and Treg TCRB repertoires seemed to resemble each other more closely in patients than they did in healthy donors. Junctions at VDJ sites from type 1 diabetes patients had fewer insertions and more deletions. Over-representation of high TCR-expressing cells was a possible consequence of cDNA sequencing.

The sample consisted of naive CD4+ T cells from blood. The receptor was derived from a woman younger than 30 in good health.

Here the CDR3 reads CSVAGTESTDTQYF. The CDR3 DNA sequence: TGCAGCGTTGCGGGGACAGAGAGCACAGATACGCAGTATTTT. The V call is TRBV29-1, the J call TRBJ2-3, with 7 bases lining up with TRBD1. CDR3 length: 14 amino acids. V dropped 4 bases and J dropped 0; count of bases not matched to a gene: 4. CDR1 is SQVTM and CDR2 is ANQGSEA in the germline V gene.